This T cell receptor (beta chain) was recorded in a study of CD8+ T cells in alopecia areata. This CDR3 contains 12 residues. Trimming stripped 2 bases from V and 11 bases from J, with 12 bases between. CDR1 and CDR2 from the germline V gene are MDHEN and SYDVKM. Treatment: oral pan-JAK inhibitor, 5-10 mg twice daily. Sorted out of PBMCs were CD4+ T cells and CD8+ T cells. Findings and caveats of the study: Tissue-resident alphabeta T cells belonging to normal skin likewise get sequenced within scalp specimens.

As the sequencing template, cDNA was produced by extracting RNA and reverse transcribing it. Only in-frame clones appear in the TCRdb table, and some are missing; sequencing was by immunoSEQ multiplex PCR. The table shows 150,000 to 200,000 clones, with about 60% occurring only once. In regard to this clone: What it recognizes is unknown.

The gene calls are TRBV28 and TRBJ2-5, with D possibly matching TRBD2 (5 bases). The receptor was derived from a human donor with alopecia areata. This sample comprised CD4+ T cells sorted from blood, obtained at week 4, from a patient treated with tofacitinib. DNA for the CDR3: TGTGCCAGCAGTTTAACCGGGGTTGGGCAGTACTTC. Protein product: CASSLTGVGQYF. Looking up the rest from reference TRBV28 and TRBJ2-5 gives the full variable domain: DVKVTQSSRYLVKRTGEKVFLECVQDMDHENMFWYRQDPGLGLRLIYFSYDVKMKEKGDIPEGYSVSREKKERFSLILESASTNQTSMYLCASSLTGVGQYFGPGTRLLVL.